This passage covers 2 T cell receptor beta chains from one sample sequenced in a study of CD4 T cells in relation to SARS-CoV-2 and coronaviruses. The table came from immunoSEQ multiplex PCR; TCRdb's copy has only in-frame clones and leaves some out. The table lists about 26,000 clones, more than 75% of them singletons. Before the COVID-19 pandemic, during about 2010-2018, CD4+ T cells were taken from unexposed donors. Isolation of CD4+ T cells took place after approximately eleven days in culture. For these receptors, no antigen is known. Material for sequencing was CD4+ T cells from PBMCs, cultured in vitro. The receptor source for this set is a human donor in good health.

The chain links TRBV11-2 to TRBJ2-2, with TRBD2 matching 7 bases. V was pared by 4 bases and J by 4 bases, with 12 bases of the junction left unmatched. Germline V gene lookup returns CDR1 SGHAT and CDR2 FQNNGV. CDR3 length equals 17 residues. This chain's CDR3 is CASSSRWGGAGTGELFF. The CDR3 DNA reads TGTGCCAGCAGCTCTCGATGGGGAGGGGCGGGCACCGGGGAGCTGTTTTTT. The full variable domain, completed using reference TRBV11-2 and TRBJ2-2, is EAGVAQSPRYKIIEKRQSVAFWCNPISGHATLYWYQQILGQGPKLLIQFQNNGVVDDSQLPKDRFSAERLKGVDSTLKIQPAKLEDSAVYLCASSSRWGGAGTGELFFGEGSRLTVL.

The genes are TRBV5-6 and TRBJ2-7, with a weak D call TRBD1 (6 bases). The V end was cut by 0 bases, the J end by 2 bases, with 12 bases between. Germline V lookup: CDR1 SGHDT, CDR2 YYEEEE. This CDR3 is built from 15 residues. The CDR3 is CASSLGQGNPYEQYF. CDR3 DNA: TGTGCCAGCAGCTTGGGGCAGGGGAACCCCTACGAGCAGTACTTC.